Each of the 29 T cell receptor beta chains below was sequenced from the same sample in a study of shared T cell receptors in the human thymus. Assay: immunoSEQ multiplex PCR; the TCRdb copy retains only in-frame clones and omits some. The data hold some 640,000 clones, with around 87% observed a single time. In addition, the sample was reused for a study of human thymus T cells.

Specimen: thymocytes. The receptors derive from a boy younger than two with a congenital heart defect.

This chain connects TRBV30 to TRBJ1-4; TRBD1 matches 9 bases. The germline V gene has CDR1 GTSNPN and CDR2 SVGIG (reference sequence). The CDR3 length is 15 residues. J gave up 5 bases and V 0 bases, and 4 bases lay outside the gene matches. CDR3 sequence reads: CAWSVNGQGNEKLFF. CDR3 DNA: TGTGCCTGGAGTGTGAACGGACAGGGGAATGAAAAACTGTTTTTT. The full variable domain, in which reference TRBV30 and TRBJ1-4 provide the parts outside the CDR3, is SQTIHQWPATLVQPVGSPLSLECTVEGTSNPNLYWYRQAAGRGLQLLFYSVGIGQISSEVPQNLSASRPQDRQFILSSKKLLLSDSGFYLCAWSVNGQGNEKLFFGSGTQLSVL.

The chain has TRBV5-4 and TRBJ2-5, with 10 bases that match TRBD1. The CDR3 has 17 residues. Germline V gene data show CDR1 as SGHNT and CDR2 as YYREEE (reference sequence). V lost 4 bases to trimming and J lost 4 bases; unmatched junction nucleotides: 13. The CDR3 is CASSRNTGTGDGETQYF. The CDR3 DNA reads TGTGCCAGCAGCCGCAACACAGGGACAGGGGATGGAGAGACCCAGTACTTC.

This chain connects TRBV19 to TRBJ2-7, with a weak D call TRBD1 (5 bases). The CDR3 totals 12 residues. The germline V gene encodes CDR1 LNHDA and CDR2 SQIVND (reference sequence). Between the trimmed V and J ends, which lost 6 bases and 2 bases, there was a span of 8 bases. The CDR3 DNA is TGTGCCAGTAGCACGGACACCTACGAGCAGTACTTC. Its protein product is CASSTDTYEQYF.

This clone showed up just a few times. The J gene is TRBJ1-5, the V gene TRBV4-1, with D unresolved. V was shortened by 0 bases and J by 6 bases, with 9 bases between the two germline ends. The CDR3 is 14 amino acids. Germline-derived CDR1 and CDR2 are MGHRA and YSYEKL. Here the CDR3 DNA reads TGCGCCAGCAGCCAAGAAGGAGGGAGTCAGCCCCAGCATTTT. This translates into CASSQEGGSQPQHF.

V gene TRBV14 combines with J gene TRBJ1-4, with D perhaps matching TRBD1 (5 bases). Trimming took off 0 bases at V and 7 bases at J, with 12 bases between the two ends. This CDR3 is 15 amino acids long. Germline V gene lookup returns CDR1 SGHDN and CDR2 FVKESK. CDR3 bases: TGTGCCAGCAGCCAAGAGGGGGAGGCGGGTGAAAAACTGTTTTTT. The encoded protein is CASSQEGEAGEKLFF.

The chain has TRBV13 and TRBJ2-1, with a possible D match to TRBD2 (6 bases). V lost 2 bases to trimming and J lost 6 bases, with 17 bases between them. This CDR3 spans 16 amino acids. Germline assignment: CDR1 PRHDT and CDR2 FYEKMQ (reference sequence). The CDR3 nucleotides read TGTGCCAGCAGCTTACCGGGACTCAGAGTCGTCAATGAGCAGTTCTTC. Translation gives CASSLPGLRVVNEQFF.

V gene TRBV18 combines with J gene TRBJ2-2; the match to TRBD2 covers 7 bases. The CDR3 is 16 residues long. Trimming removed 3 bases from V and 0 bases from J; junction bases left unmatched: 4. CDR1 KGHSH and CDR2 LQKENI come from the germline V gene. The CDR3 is CASSPPGLANTGELFF. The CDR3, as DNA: TGTGCCAGCTCACCCCCCGGACTAGCGAACACCGGGGAGCTGTTTTTT. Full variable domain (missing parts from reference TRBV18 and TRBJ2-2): NAGVMQNPRHLVRRRGQEARLRCSPMKGHSHVYWYRQLPEEGLKFMVYLQKENIIDESGMPKERFSAEFPKEGPSILRIQQVVRGDSAAYFCASSPPGLANTGELFFGEGSRLTVL.

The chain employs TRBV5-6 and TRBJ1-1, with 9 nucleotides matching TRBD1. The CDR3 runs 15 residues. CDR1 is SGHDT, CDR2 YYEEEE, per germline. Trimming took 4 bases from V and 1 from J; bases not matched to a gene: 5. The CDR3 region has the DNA TGTGCCAGCAGCGGGGGGACAGGGCGGAACACTGAAGCTTTCTTT. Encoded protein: CASSGGTGRNTEAFF.

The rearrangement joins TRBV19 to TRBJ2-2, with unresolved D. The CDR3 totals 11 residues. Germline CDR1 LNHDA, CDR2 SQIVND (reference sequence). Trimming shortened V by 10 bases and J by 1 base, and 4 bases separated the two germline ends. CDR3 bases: TGTGCCACCAAGAACACCGGGGAGCTGTTTTTT. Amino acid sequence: CATKNTGELFF.

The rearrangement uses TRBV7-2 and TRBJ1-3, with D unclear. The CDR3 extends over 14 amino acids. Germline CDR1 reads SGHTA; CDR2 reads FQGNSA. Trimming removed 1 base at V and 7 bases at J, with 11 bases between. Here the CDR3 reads CASSLVGALNTIYF. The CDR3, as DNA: TGTGCCAGCAGCTTAGTTGGAGCCCTTAACACCATATATTTT.

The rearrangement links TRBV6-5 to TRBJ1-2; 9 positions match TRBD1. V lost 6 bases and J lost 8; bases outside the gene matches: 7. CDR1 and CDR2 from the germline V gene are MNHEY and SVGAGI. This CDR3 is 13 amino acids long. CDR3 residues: CASRTTGGHGYTF. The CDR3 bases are TGTGCCAGCAGAACAACAGGGGGCCACGGCTACACCTTC.

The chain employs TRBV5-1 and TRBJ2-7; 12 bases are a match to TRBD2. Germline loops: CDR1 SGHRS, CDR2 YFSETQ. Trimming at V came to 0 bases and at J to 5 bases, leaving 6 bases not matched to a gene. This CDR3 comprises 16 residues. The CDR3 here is CASSLVATSGRDEQYF. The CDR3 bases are TGCGCCAGCAGCTTGGTGGCGACTAGCGGGAGAGACGAGCAGTACTTC.

The CDR3: CASSFRGTSGRSNYEQYF. CDR3 sequence (DNA): TGTGCCAGCAGCTTCAGGGGAACTAGCGGGAGGAGCAACTACGAGCAGTACTTC. V and J are TRBV5-4 and TRBJ2-7; 12 nucleotides line up with TRBD2. V lost 2 bases to trimming and J lost 3 bases; unmatched junction nucleotides: 12. Germline V gene data show CDR1 as SGHNT and CDR2 as YYREEE (reference sequence). This CDR3 has 18 residues.

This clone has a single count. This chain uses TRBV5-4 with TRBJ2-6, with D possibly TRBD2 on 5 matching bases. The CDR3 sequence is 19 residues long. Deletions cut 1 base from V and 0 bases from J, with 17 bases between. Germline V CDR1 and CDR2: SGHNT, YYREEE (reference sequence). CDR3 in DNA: TGTGCCAGCAGCTTGTTGCCGGGGTACTCCGACTCTGGGGCCAACGTCCTGACTTTC. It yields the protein CASSLLPGYSDSGANVLTF.

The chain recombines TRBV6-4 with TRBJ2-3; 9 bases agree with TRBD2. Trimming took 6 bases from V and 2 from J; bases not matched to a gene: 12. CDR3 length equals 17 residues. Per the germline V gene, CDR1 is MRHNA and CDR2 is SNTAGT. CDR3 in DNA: TGTGCCAGCAGGCGGGGGGGCCTGATAACTAACACAGATACGCAGTATTTT. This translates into CASRRGGLITNTDTQYF.

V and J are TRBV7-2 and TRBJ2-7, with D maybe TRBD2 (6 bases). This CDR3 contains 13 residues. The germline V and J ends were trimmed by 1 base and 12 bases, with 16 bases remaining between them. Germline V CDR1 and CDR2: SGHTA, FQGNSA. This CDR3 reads CASSLVSTSATYF. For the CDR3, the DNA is TGTGCCAGCAGCTTAGTCTCGACTAGTGCTACGTACTTC.

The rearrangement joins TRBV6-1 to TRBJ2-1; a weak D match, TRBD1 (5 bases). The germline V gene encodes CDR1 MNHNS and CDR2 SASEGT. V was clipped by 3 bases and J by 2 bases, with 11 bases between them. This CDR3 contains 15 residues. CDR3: CASSDLQGAYNEQFF. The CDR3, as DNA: TGTGCCAGCAGTGACCTCCAAGGGGCCTACAATGAGCAGTTCTTC.

CDR3 protein: CASSRGGENEQFF. The CDR3 nucleotides read TGTGCCAGCAGCCGGGGGGGCGAGAATGAGCAGTTCTTC. The rearrangement joins TRBV9 to TRBJ2-1; 8 bases align to TRBD2. This CDR3 is built from 13 residues. CDR1 SGDLS and CDR2 YYNGEE come from the germline V gene. V trimming: 4 bases; J trimming: 7 bases; junction bases outside the gene matches: 4.

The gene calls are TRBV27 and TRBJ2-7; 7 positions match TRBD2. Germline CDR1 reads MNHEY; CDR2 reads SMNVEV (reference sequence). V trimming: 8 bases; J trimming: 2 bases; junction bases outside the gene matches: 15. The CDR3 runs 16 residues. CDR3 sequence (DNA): TGTGCCAGCCGAGGGAGGGCAAAACCAACACCCTACGAGCAGTACTTC. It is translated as CASRGRAKPTPYEQYF.

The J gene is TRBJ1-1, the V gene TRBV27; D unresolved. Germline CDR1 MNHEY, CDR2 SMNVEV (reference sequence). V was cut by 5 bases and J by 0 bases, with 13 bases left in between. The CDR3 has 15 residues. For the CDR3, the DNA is TGTGCCAGCAGTCACCGCCTACCTTTGAACACTGAAGCTTTCTTT. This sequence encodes CASSHRLPLNTEAFF.

CDR3 DNA sequence: TGTGCCAGCAGCCCACAGCGGGACCCGAGCTCCTATAATTCACCCCTCCACTTT. This translates into CASSPQRDPSSYNSPLHF. The chain joins TRBV5-8 to TRBJ1-6; D perhaps matches TRBD1 (5 bases). Per germline, CDR1 SGHTS and CDR2 YDEGEE. The CDR3 sequence is 18 residues long. The V end lost 4 bases, the J end lost 0 bases, and 17 bases lay between the germline ends.

CDR3 residues: CASSLGGQSILNTEAFF. As DNA, the CDR3 is TGCGCCAGCAGCTTAGGGGGACAGTCAATATTGAACACTGAAGCTTTCTTT. The V and J genes are TRBV5-1 and TRBJ1-1, with 7 bases aligning to TRBD1. Germline V lookup: CDR1 SGHRS, CDR2 YFSETQ. Trimming at V came to 2 bases and at J to 0 bases, leaving 10 bases not matched to a gene. The CDR3 contains 17 residues.

The CDR3 loop is CASSASQGRNSPLHF. The DNA for the CDR3 is TGTGCCAGCAGCGCCTCACAGGGGCGTAATTCACCCCTCCACTTT. V and J are TRBV21-1 and TRBJ1-6; the table's D call of TRBD1 was not tested on the DNA. TRBV21-1 is deemed a pseudogene. There are 15 residues in the CDR3.

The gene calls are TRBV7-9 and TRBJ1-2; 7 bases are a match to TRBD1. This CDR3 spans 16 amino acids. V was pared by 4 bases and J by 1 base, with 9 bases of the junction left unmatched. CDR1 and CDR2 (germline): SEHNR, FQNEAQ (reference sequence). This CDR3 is CASSSNRQGDNYGYTF. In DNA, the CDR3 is TGTGCCAGCAGCTCAAATCGACAGGGAGATAACTATGGCTACACCTTC.

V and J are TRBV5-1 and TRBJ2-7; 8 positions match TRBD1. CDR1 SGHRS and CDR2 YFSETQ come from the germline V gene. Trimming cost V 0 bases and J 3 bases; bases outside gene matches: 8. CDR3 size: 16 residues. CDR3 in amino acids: CASSLVQGAPFYEQYF. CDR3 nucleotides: TGCGCCAGCAGCTTGGTCCAGGGGGCGCCTTTCTACGAGCAGTACTTC.

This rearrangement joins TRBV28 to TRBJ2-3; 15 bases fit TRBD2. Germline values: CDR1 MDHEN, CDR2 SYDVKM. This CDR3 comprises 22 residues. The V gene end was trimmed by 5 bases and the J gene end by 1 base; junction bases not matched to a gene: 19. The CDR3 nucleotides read TGTGCCAGCAGTCCAGACCTCCGTGGACTAGCGGGGGGGCGTTGGGGCACAGATACGCAGTATTTT. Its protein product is CASSPDLRGLAGGRWGTDTQYF.

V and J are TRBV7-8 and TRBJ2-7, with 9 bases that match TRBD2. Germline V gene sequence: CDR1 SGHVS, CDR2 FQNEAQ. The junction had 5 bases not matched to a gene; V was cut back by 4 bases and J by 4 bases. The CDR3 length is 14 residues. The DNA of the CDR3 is TGTGCCAGCAGCTCAAGGACTAGCGAGTACGAGCAGTACTTC. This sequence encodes CASSSRTSEYEQYF. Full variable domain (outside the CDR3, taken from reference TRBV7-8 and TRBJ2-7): GAGVSQSPRYKVAKRGQDVALRCDPISGHVSLFWYQQALGQGPEFLTYFQNEAQLDKSGLPSDRFFAERPEGSVSTLKIQRTQQEDSAVYLCASSSRTSEYEQYFGPGTRLTVT.

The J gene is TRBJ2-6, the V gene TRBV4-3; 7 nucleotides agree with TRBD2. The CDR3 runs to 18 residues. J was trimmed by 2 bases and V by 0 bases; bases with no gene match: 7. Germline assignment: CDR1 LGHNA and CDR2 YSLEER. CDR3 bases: TGCGCCAGCAGCCAAGACAGGTGGGGGAGGGCTGGGGCCAACGTCCTGACTTTC. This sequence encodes CASSQDRWGRAGANVLTF.

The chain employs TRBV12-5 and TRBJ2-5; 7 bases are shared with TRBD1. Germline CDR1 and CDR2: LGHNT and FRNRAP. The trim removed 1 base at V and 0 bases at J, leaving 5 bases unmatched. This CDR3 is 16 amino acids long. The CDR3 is CASGLGGTEYQETQYF. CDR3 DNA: TGTGCTAGTGGTTTGGGTGGGACAGAATACCAAGAGACCCAGTACTTC.